The 8 T cell receptor beta chains given below trace back to one sample, sequenced in a study of cytomegalovirus exposure and HLA in healthy donors. The study ran its PCR with 60 Vbeta and 13 Jbeta primers. The method was immunoSEQ multiplex PCR; TCRdb's version includes in-frame clones alone and lacks a portion of them. In all, the sample yields 50,000 or so clones. Sequences were obtained from PBMCs. The receptors here all came from a woman between 55 and 75 years old in good health and CMV-seropositive.

This sequence joins TRBV4-3 and TRBJ1-1; 9 nucleotides match TRBD1. Per the germline V gene, CDR1 is LGHNA and CDR2 is YSLEER. V dropped 1 base and J dropped 5; count of bases not matched to a gene: 5. The CDR3 spans 15 residues. The CDR3: CASSQGTGVGTEAFF. CDR3 bases: TGCGCCAGCAGCCAAGGGACAGGGGTCGGGACTGAAGCTTTCTTT.

The chain is built from TRBV27 and TRBJ1-2; possible D gene TRBD1, 6 bases. Germline CDR1 MNHEY, CDR2 SMNVEV (reference sequence). The CDR3 is 14 amino acids. Trimming shortened V by 5 bases and J by 0 bases, and 10 bases separated the two germline ends. The chain's CDR3 is CASSTTGPNYGYTF. In DNA form, the CDR3 reads TGTGCCAGCAGTACGACAGGACCTAACTATGGCTACACCTTC.

The J gene is TRBJ2-1, the V gene TRBV6-5; perhaps TRBD1 as D (5 bases). This CDR3 is built from 12 residues. Germline-derived CDR1 and CDR2 are MNHEY and SVGAGI. Trimming stripped 2 bases from V and 7 bases from J, with 6 bases between. In DNA form, the CDR3 reads TGTGCCAGCAGTTACAGGGGAAATGAGCAGTTCTTC. Translating gives CASSYRGNEQFF.

CDR3 DNA sequence: TGTGCCAGCAGCTCGGGACAGGGGAAAGGGAAAGCTTTCTTT. It specifies CASSSGQGKGKAFF. This chain uses TRBV5-8 with TRBJ1-1, with 10 bases fitting TRBD1. With V trimmed by 3 bases and J by 9 bases, 8 bases remained unmatched. CDR1 is SGHTS and CDR2 is YDEGEE in the germline V gene. The CDR3 is 14 amino acids.

This chain uses TRBV7-9 with TRBJ2-7; D is unclear. This CDR3 spans 13 amino acids. Trimming pared 1 base from V and 4 bases from J, leaving 8 bases between. From germline, CDR1 is SEHNR and CDR2 FQNEAQ (reference sequence). The CDR3 sequence: CASSLGALYEQYF. CDR3 nucleotides: TGTGCCAGCAGCTTAGGGGCGCTGTACGAGCAGTACTTC.

This rearrangement joins TRBV2 to TRBJ1-4, with unresolved D. CDR3 length: 14 amino acids. Germline V gives CDR1 SNHLY, CDR2 FYNNEI. The V end was cut by 4 bases, the J end by 8 bases, with 14 bases between. CDR3 region: CASSAVGGNEKLFF. The CDR3 nucleotides read TGTGCCAGCAGTGCGGTCGGAGGAAACGAAAAACTGTTTTTT.

The rearrangement joins TRBV27 to TRBJ2-7; a weak D match, TRBD1 (5 bases). The CDR3 runs to 10 residues. Germline CDR1 MNHEY, CDR2 SMNVEV (reference sequence). Trimming pared 8 bases from V and 4 bases from J, leaving 6 bases between. CDR3 region: CASGAYEQYF. The CDR3 DNA sequence: TGTGCCAGCGGGGCGTACGAGCAGTACTTC.

The chain has TRBV6-4 and TRBJ1-1, with no clear D. The CDR3 has 13 residues. V was cut by 4 bases and J by 0 bases, with 6 bases left in between. Germline V gene data show CDR1 as MRHNA and CDR2 as SNTAGT. The CDR3 here is CASSAEMNTEAFF. The CDR3 DNA reads as TGTGCCAGCAGTGCGGAGATGAACACTGAAGCTTTCTTT.